These 9 T cell receptor beta chains share one sample of origin, sequenced in a study of blood T cell repertoires in COVID-19. Sequencing used immunoSEQ multiplex PCR; TCRdb keeps in-frame clones, though not all of them. In the table there are about 360,000 clones, around 87% of which are singletons. The sequencing input was PBMCs or T cells enriched from blood (not recorded which). Receptors were obtained from a man aged 30 to 39 who had recovered from COVID-19.

The chain is built from TRBV6-5 and TRBJ1-5; D remains unclear. The CDR3 consists of 14 residues. Trimming stripped 5 bases from V and 0 bases from J, with 8 bases between. Germline CDR1 MNHEY, CDR2 SVGAGI. Written as DNA, the CDR3 is TGTGCCAGCAGTCCAACAGTTAGCAATCAGCCCCAGCATTTT. Residues: CASSPTVSNQPQHF.

The chain uses TRBV10-2 and TRBJ1-1, with D possibly TRBD1 on 5 matching bases. This CDR3 is 14 amino acids long. In germline, CDR1 is WSHSY, CDR2 SAAADI. Between the trimmed V and J ends, which lost 3 bases and 9 bases, there was a span of 17 bases. CDR3 sequence reads: CASSESGGRTKAFF. In nucleotides, the CDR3 is TGCGCCAGCAGTGAATCGGGTGGCAGGACAAAAGCTTTCTTT.

The gene calls are TRBV19 and TRBJ2-1, with 12 positions matching TRBD2. Unmatched junction bases numbered 3, after V lost 6 bases and J lost 3 bases. The CDR3 spans 15 residues. Germline V gene data show CDR1 as LNHDA and CDR2 as SQIVND (reference sequence). The CDR3 sequence: CASRILAGGYNEQFF. The CDR3 coding sequence is TGTGCCAGTAGAATACTAGCGGGAGGCTACAATGAGCAGTTCTTC.

The gene calls are TRBV5-6 and TRBJ1-3; D is possibly TRBD1 (5 bases). V lost 6 bases to trimming and J lost 0 bases, with 22 bases between them. The CDR3 extends over 18 amino acids. Germline-derived CDR1 and CDR2 are SGHDT and YYEEEE. CDR3 nucleotides: TGTGCCAGCACCACAGGACCCGGTGTGTGGTACTCTGGAAACACCATATATTTT. Its protein is CASTTGPGVWYSGNTIYF.

The table lists this clone with a count of one. The chain recombines TRBV21-1 with TRBJ1-1; the table's TRBD1 call for D was not verified on the DNA. TRBV21-1 is given as a pseudogene. This CDR3 spans 17 amino acids. The CDR3 DNA reads as TGTGCCAGCAGCAAAGATCCGGGACACGGGGCGAACACTGAAGCTTTCTTT. It is translated as CASSKDPGHGANTEAFF.

The chain uses TRBV9 and TRBJ2-3, with 10 bases identical to TRBD2. The CDR3 consists of 15 residues. The trim removed 3 bases at V and 1 base at J, leaving 2 bases unmatched. Looked up from germline, CDR1 is SGDLS and CDR2 is YYNGEE. CDR3 protein: CASSDGTSGTDTQYF. The DNA for the CDR3 is TGTGCCAGCAGCGATGGGACTAGCGGCACAGATACGCAGTATTTT.

The gene calls are TRBV19 and TRBJ2-7; 9 positions match TRBD1. CDR3 length: 15 amino acids. The junction had 6 bases not matched to a gene; V was cut back by 5 bases and J by 1 base. Germline CDR1 reads LNHDA; CDR2 reads SQIVND (reference sequence). The CDR3 nucleotides read TGTGCCAGTAGTCCGTCGGGACAGGGTTCCTACGAGCAGTACTTC. As protein: CASSPSGQGSYEQYF.

This clone was seen only a few times. V usage is TRBV18 and J usage is TRBJ2-2; possibly TRBD1 for D (6 bases). The V gene's germline CDR1 is KGHSH and CDR2 LQKENI. CDR3 length: 15 residues. The V end lost 3 bases, the J end lost 0 bases, and 8 bases lay between the germline ends. CDR3 DNA: TGTGCCAGCTCACCCCCAGGGGCGAACACCGGGGAGCTGTTTTTT. Protein product: CASSPPGANTGELFF.

V gene TRBV19 combines with J gene TRBJ2-1, with 8 bases fitting TRBD1. CDR1 and CDR2 from the germline V gene are LNHDA and SQIVND (reference sequence). This CDR3 is built from 12 residues. V was clipped by 7 bases and J by 6 bases; unmatched bases: 2. In nucleotides, the CDR3 is TGTGCCAGTAAGGACAGGGTCAATGAGCAGTTCTTC. This sequence encodes CASKDRVNEQFF.